This T cell receptor beta chain was sequenced in a study of cytomegalovirus exposure and HLA in healthy donors. Germline V gives CDR1 SGHNT, CDR2 YYREEE (reference sequence). The germline V and J ends were trimmed by 4 bases and 0 bases, with 16 bases remaining between them. This CDR3 region has 16 residues. The PCR made use of 60 Vbeta and 13 Jbeta primers. Only in-frame clones appear in the TCRdb table, and some are missing; sequencing was by immunoSEQ multiplex PCR. The sample shows tens of thousands of clones, and about 8% sits with its ten largest clones. Sequenced material: PBMCs. This chain joins TRBV5-4 and TRBJ1-2; TRBD1 is a possible D gene (5 bases). The TCR sequence derives from a male donor in good health and CMV-seronegative. DNA for the CDR3: TGTGCCAGCAGCCCGGACATCTGGCTAGCTAACTATGGCTACACCTTC. Its translation: CASSPDIWLANYGYTF.